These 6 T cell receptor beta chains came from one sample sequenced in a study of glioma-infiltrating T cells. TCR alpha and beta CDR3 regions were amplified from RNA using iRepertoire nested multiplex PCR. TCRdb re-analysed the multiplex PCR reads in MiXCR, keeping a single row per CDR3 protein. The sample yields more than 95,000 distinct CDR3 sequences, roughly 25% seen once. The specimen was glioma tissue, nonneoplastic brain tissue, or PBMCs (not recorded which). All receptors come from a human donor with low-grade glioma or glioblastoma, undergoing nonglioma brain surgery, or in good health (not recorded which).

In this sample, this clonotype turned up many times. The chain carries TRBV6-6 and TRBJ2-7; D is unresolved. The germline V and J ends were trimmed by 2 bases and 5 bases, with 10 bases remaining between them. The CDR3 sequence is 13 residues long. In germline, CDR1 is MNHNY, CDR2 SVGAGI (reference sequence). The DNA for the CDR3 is TGTGCCAGCAGTTACAGTGGGATGGACGAGCAGTACTTC. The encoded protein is CASSYSGMDEQYF.

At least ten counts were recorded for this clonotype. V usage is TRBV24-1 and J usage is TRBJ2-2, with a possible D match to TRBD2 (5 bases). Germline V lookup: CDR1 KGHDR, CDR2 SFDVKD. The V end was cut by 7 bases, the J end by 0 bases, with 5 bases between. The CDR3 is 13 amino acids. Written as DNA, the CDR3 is TGTGCCACCAGCGGGGCGAACACCGGGGAGCTGTTTTTT. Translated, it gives CATSGANTGELFF.

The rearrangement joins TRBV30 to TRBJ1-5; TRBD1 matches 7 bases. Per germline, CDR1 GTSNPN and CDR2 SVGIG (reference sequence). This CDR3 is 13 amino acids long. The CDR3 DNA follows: TGTGCAGTCGGGACAGATAGCAATCAGCCCCAGCATTTT. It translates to CAVGTDSNQPQHF.

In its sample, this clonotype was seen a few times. The CDR3 coding sequence is TGTGCCATAGCACAGGGGAGTGAAGGCTCTGGAAACACCATATATTTT. Translating gives CAIAQGSEGSGNTIYF. This rearrangement joins TRBV2 to TRBJ1-3; 7 positions agree with TRBD1. There are 16 residues in the CDR3. Germline assignment: CDR1 SNHLY and CDR2 FYNNEI. The J segment lost 0 bases and the V segment lost 10 bases, leaving 12 bases of the junction unmatched.

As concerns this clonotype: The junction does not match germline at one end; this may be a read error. CDR3 residues: CASGQDRALPPPQYF. The CDR3 DNA sequence: TGCGCCAGCGGCCAAGATAGGGCTCTCCCCCCTCCGCAGTATTTT. V and J are TRBV4-1 and TRBJ2-3; D gene unclear. The germline gives CDR1 MGHRA, CDR2 YSYEKL. The CDR3 covers 15 residues.

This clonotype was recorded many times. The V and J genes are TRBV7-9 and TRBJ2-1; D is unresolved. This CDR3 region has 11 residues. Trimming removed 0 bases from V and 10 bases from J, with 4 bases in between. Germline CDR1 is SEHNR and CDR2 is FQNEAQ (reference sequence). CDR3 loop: CASSLAWEQFF. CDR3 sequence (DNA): TGTGCCAGCAGCTTAGCCTGGGAGCAGTTCTTC.